The rows below give T cell receptor beta chains drawn from one sample of a study of T-cell reconstitution after alpha-beta-depleted transplantation in children. TCRdb re-analysed the PCR reads in MiXCR, keeping a single row per CDR3 protein. In the table there are 60,000 to 85,000 distinct CDR3 sequences, around 18% of which are singletons. Here the sequenced sample was PBMCs, mostly from graft donor cells, taken 360 days after TCRalphabeta/CD19-depleted stem cell transplant. These receptors all come from a male patient aged 2-10 years who had a stem cell transplant for acute lymphoblastic leukemia, so the T cells may come from the graft donor. CDR3s include the opening cysteine and the closing phenylalanine or tryptophan. The D gene is left open where the match is weak. Only part of the rows carry a size: once, few, many, or a class if the clone is expanded.

V gene,J gene,D gene,clone size,CDR3 protein,CDR3 DNA
TRBV5-1,TRBJ2-7,.,many,CASSYLAGYEQYF,TGCGCCAGCAGCTACTTAGCTGGATACGAGCAGTACTTC
TRBV2,TRBJ2-6,.,.,CASKIGTSGANVLTF,TGTGCCAGCAAAATTGGGACCTCTGGGGCCAACGTCCTGACTTTC
TRBV12-3/TRBV12-4,TRBJ1-2,TRBD1,few,CASSSLRGLDGYTF,TGTGCCAGCAGTTCTCTCAGGGGGCTGGATGGCTACACCTTC
TRBV20-1,TRBJ2-1,TRBD2,few,CSARGPTSGSFYEQFF,TGCAGTGCTAGAGGCCCGACTAGCGGGAGTTTCTATGAGCAGTTCTTC
TRBV18,TRBJ1-2,.,.,CASSSGRTGGGYGYTF,TGTGCCAGCTCATCTGGACGAACCGGGGGCGGCTATGGCTACACCTTC
TRBV24-1,TRBJ2-5,TRBD2,many,CATSDRTSVREETQYF,TGTGCCACCAGTGATCGGACTAGCGTCCGGGAGGAGACCCAGTACTTC
TRBV6-5,TRBJ2-7,.,few,CASSYSKVGRHEQYF,TGTGCCAGCAGTTACTCGAAGGTGGGAAGGCACGAGCAGTACTTC
TRBV5-1,TRBJ2-5,.,many,CASSQFDRQETQYF,TGCGCCAGCAGCCAATTCGACAGGCAAGAGACCCAGTACTTC
TRBV12-3/TRBV12-4,TRBJ2-5,.,few,CASSPLPGRRQETQYF,TGTGCCAGCAGCCCTCTCCCGGGACGGAGACAAGAGACCCAGTACTTC
TRBV9,TRBJ2-2,.,once,CASGGLNTGELFF,TGTGCCAGCGGCGGACTGAACACCGGGGAGCTGTTTTTT
TRBV7-2,TRBJ2-5,TRBD2,many,CASSSGLAGQETQYF,TGTGCCAGCAGCTCAGGACTAGCGGGACAAGAGACCCAGTACTTC
TRBV12-3/TRBV12-4,TRBJ2-1,TRBD2,.,CASSLTLRGLQLSSYNEQFF,TGTGCCAGCAGTTTAACGCTCCGGGGACTACAGCTGAGCTCCTACAATGAGCAGTTCTTC
TRBV15,TRBJ1-5,.,many,CATRRDSNQPQHF,TGTGCCACCAGACGGGATAGCAATCAGCCCCAGCATTTT
TRBV6-5,TRBJ2-7,.,.,CASSYQPRVGREQYF,TGTGCCAGCAGTTACCAGCCGCGGGTAGGGCGCGAGCAGTACTTC
TRBV28,TRBJ2-1,.,.,CASSSSPHYNQFF,TGTGCCAGCAGTTCGTCCCCCCATTACAACCAGTTCTTC
TRBV12-3/TRBV12-4,TRBJ2-2,TRBD1,few,CASSCDRAYNTGELFF,TGTGCCAGCAGTTGTGACAGGGCATATAATACCGGGGAGCTGTTTTTT
TRBV11-1,TRBJ2-2,.,few,CASSSPGQGTSADTGELFF,TGTGCCAGCAGCTCTCCGGGACAGGGGACTAGCGCTGACACCGGGGAGCTGTTTTTT
TRBV29-1,TRBJ2-1,TRBD1,.,CSAGTGRNEQFF,TGCAGCGCCGGGACAGGGCGCAATGAGCAGTTCTTC
TRBV6-1,TRBJ1-1,.,.,CASREKMNTEAFF,TGTGCCAGCAGGGAGAAAATGAACACTGAAGCTTTCTTT
TRBV6-1,TRBJ2-5,TRBD1,.,CASSQDRGRGETQYF,TGTGCCAGCAGTCAGGACAGGGGGCGTGGAGAGACCCAGTACTTC
TRBV28,TRBJ2-7,TRBD1,few,CASSLYRGSYEQYF,TGTGCCAGCAGTTTATACAGGGGATCCTACGAGCAGTACTTC
TRBV2,TRBJ2-7,.,.,CASSEPRFTYEQYF,TGTGCCAGCAGTGAACCCCGCTTCACCTACGAGCAGTACTTC
TRBV11-2,TRBJ2-1,TRBD2,few,CASSMRLALGNEQFF,TGTGCCAGCAGCATGCGACTAGCGCTGGGCAATGAGCAGTTCTTC
TRBV12-3/TRBV12-4,TRBJ1-4,.,few,CASRRSGLFEKLFF,TGTGCCAGCAGGAGGTCAGGGCTGTTTGAAAAACTGTTTTTT
TRBV7-9,TRBJ2-7,TRBD2,.,CASSRLARNYEQYF,TGTGCCAGCAGCCGACTAGCGCGGAACTACGAGCAGTACTTC
TRBV6-1,TRBJ2-7,TRBD2,.,CASRGSGRAAEQYF,TGTGCCAGCAGGGGGAGCGGGAGGGCCGCCGAGCAGTACTTC
TRBV5-1,TRBJ2-7,TRBD2,few,CASSSSHRLAEPYEQYF,TGCGCCAGCAGCTCCTCGCATCGACTAGCGGAGCCCTACGAGCAGTACTTC
TRBV5-1,TRBJ2-5,TRBD2,.,CASSEGLAGGNGETQYF,TGCGCCAGCAGCGAGGGACTAGCGGGAGGAAATGGGGAGACCCAGTACTTC
TRBV5-1,TRBJ2-1,.,few,CASSLEGGGYNEQFF,TGCGCCAGCAGCTTGGAGGGGGGGGGATACAATGAGCAGTTCTTC
TRBV5-1,TRBJ1-2,.,many,CASSSDGDYGYTF,TGCGCCAGCAGCTCGGACGGGGACTATGGCTACACCTTC
TRBV20-1,TRBJ2-7,.,few,CSARDTQNYEQYF,TGCAGTGCTAGAGATACACAGAACTACGAGCAGTACTTC
TRBV2,TRBJ1-1,.,.,CASTRGGETEAFF,TGTGCCAGCACGCGAGGGGGGGAGACTGAAGCTTTCTTT